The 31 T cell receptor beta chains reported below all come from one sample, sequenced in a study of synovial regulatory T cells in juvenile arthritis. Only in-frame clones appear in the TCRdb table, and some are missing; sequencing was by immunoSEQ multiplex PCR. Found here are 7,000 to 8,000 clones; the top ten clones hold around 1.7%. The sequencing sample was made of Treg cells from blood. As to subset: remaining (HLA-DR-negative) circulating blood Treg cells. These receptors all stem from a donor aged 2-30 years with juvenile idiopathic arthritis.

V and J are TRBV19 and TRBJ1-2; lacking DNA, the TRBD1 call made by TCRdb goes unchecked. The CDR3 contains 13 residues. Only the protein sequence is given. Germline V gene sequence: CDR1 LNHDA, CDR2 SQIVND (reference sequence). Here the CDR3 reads CASSTFFRDGYTF.

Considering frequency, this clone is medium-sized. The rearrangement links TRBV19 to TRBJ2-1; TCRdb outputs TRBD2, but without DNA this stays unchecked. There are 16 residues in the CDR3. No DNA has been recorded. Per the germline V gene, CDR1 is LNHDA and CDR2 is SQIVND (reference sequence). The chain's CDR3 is CASTTPGLAGEYEQFF.

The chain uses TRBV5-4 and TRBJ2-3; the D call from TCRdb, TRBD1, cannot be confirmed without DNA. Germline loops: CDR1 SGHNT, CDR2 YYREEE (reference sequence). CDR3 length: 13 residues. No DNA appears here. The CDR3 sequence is CASSLDREDTQYF.

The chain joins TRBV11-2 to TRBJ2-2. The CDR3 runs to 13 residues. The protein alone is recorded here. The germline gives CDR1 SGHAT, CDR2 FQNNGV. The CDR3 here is CASSLRLNGELFF.

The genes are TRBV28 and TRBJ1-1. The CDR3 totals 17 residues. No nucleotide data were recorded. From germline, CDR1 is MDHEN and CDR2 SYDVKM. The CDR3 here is CASSLEGAGVRGTEAFF.

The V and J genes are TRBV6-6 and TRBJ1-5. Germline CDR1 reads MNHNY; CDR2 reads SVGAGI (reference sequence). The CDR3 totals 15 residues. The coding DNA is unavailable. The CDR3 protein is CASSYSGRANQPQHF.

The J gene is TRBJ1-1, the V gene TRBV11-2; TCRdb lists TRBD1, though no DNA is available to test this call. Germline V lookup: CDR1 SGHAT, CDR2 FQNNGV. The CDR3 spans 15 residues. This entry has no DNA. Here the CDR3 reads CASSLDHRGNTEAFF. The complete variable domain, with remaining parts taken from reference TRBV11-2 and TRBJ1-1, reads EAGVAQSPRYKIIEKRQSVAFWCNPISGHATLYWYQQILGQGPKLLIQFQNNGVVDDSQLPKDRFSAERLKGVDSTLKIQPAKLEDSAVYLCASSLDHRGNTEAFFGQGTRLTVV.

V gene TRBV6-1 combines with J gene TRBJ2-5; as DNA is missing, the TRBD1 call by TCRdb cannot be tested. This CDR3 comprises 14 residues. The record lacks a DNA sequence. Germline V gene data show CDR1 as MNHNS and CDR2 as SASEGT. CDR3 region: CASNPPGALETQYF.

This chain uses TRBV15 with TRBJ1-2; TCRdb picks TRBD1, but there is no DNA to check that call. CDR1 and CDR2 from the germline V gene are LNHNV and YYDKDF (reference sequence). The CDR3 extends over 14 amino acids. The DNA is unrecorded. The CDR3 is CATSRDQGGYGYTF.

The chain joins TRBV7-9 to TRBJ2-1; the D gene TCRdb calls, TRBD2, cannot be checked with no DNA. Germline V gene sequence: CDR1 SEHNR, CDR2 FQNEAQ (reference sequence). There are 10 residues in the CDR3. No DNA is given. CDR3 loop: CASSSIDQFF.

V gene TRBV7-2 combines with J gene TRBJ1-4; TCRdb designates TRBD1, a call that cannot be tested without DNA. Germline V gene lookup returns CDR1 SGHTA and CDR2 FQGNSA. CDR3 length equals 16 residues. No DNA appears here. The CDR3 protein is CASRGASTGVNEKLFF.

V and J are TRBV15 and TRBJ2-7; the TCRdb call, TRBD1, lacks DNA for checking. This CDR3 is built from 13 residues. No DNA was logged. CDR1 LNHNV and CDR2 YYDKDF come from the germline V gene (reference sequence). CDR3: CATSRDLRYEQYF.

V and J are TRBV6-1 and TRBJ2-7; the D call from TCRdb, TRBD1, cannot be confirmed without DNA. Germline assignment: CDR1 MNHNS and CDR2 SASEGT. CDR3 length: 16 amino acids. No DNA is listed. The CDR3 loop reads CASRETGTESSYEQYF.

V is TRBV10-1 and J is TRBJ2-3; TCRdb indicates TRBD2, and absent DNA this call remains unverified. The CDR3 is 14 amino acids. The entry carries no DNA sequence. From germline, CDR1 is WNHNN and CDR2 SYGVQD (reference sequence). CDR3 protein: CASSASLRTDTQYF.

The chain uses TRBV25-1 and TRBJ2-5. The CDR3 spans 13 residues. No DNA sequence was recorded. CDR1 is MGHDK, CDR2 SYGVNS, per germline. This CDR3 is CASSAIIHETQYF.

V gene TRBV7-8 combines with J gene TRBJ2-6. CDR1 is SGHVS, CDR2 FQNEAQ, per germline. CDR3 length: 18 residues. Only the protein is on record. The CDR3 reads CASSYSETSLSGANVLTF.

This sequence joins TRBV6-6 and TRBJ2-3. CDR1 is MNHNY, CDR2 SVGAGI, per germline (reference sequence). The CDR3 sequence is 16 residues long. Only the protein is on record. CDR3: CASSYSKSYGTDTQYF.

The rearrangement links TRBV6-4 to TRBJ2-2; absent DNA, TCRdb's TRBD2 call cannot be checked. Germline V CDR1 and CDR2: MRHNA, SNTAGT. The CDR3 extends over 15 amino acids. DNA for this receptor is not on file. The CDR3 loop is CASRPSGIGAGELFF.

The CDR3 sequence: CASNRGGGMDGYTF. The rearrangement links TRBV6-1 to TRBJ1-2; TCRdb lists TRBD1, though no DNA is available to test this call. Per the germline V gene, CDR1 is MNHNS and CDR2 is SASEGT. The CDR3 has 14 amino acids. Only the protein is available.

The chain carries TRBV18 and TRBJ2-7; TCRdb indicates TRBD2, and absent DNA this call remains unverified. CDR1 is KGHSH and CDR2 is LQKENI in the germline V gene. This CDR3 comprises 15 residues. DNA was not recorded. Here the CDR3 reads CASSPTSVTLYEQYF.

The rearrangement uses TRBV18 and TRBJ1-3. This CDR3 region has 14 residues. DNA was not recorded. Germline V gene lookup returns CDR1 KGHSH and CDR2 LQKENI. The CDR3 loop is CASSPFIRGNTIYF.

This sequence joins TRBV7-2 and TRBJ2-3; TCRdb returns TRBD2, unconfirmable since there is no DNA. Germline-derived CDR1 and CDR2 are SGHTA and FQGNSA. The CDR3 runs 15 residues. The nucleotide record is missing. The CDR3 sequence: CASSRGERSTDTQYF. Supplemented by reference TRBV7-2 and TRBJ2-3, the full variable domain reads GAGVSQSPSNKVTEKGKDVELRCDPISGHTALYWYRQSLGQGLEFLIYFQGNSAPDKSGLPSDRFSAERTGGSVSTLTIQRTQQEDSAVYLCASSRGERSTDTQYFGPGTRLTVL.

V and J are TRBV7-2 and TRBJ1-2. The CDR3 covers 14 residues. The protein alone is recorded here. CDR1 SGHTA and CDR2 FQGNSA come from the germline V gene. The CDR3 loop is CASSYGPGVDGYTF.

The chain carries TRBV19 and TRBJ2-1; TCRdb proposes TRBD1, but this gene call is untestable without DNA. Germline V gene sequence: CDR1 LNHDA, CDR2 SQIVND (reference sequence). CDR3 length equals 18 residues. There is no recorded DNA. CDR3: CASSIDVWGQGTYNEQFF.

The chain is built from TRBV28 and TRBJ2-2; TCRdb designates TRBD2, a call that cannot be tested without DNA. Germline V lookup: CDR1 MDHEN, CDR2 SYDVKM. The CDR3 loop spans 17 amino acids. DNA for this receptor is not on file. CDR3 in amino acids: CASSRALAGGHTGELFF. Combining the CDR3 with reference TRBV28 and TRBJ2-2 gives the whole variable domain DVKVTQSSRYLVKRTGEKVFLECVQDMDHENMFWYRQDPGLGLRLIYFSYDVKMKEKGDIPEGYSVSREKKERFSLILESASTNQTSMYLCASSRALAGGHTGELFFGEGSRLTVL.

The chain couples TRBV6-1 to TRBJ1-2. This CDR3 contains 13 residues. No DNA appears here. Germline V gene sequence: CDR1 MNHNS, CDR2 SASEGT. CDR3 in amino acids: CASSEDGTYGYTF.

The CDR3 sequence: CAISELKVGQPQHF. This chain links TRBV10-3 with TRBJ1-5. This CDR3 contains 14 residues. There is no recorded DNA. Germline CDR1 and CDR2: ENHRY and SYGVKD.

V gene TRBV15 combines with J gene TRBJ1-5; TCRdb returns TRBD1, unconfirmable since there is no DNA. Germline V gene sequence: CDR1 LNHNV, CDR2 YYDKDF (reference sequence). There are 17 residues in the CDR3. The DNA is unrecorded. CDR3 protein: CATSRDRARGRNQPQHF.

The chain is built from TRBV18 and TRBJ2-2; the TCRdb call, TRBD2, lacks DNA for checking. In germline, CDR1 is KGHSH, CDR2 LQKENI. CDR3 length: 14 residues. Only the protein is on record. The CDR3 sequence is CASSPGGATGELFF.

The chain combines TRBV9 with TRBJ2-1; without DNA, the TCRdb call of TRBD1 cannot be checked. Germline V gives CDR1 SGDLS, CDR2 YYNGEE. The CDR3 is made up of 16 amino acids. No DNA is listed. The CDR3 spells CASSVRGQGTHNEQFF.

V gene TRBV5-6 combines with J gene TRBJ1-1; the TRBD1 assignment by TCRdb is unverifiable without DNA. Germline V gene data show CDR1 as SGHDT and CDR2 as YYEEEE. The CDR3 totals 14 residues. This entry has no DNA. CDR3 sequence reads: CASSSGQGSTEAFF.